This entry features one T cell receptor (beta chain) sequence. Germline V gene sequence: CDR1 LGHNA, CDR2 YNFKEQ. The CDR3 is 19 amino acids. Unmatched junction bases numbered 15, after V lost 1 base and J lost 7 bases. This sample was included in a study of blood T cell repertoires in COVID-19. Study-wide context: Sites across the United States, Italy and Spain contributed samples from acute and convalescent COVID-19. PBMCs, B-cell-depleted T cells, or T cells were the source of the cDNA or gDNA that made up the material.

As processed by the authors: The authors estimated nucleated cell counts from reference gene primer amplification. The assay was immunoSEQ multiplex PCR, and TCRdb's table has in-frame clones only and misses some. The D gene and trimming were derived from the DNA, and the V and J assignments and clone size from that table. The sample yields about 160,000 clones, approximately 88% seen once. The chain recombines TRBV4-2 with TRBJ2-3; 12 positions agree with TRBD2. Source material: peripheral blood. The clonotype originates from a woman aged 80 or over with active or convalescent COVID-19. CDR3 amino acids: CASSQVAAGGLAGGNTQYF. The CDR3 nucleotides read TGTGCCAGCAGCCAAGTCGCTGCGGGGGGACTAGCGGGCGGGAATACGCAGTATTTT.